This T cell receptor (beta chain) was documented in a study of T cells after posttransplantation cyclophosphamide. There are 16 residues in the CDR3. From germline, CDR1 is SGHDT and CDR2 YYEEEE. Unmatched junction bases numbered 12, after V lost 5 bases and J lost 4 bases. Busulfan-fludarabine conditioning, marrow transplant, and cyclophosphamide on days +3 and +4 were administered. Measured with immunoSEQ multiplex PCR; TCRdb has only the in-frame clones, and not every one. The table includes around 10,000 clones, 86% detected once. This rearrangement joins TRBV5-6 to TRBJ1-2; 9 bases align to TRBD1. This specimen was CD4+ T cells sorted from PBMCs, taken after allogeneic stem cell transplant with posttransplant cyclophosphamide. The source is a male patient in his thirties who received an allogeneic stem cell transplant from a related donor, was CMV-positive, and had acute GVHD only. Part of the T cells may come from the graft donor. This CDR3 reads CASSFGTGIQSYGYTF. The DNA of the CDR3 is TGTGCCAGCAGTTTCGGGACAGGGATTCAGAGCTATGGCTACACCTTC.